One sample yielded the 2 T cell receptor beta chains listed below, sequenced in a study of blood T cell repertoires in COVID-19. The repertoire was sequenced with immunoSEQ multiplex PCR; TCRdb's copy has only in-frame clones and lacks some. The sample contains some 200,000 clones, about nine tenths of which appear only once. Sequenced material: peripheral blood. These receptor sequences come from an elderly man with acute or convalescent COVID-19.

The chain uses TRBV7-3 and TRBJ1-1; D perhaps matches TRBD1 (5 bases). From germline, CDR1 is SGHTA and CDR2 FQGTGA. V lost 3 bases to trimming and J lost 11 bases, with 13 bases between them. This CDR3 has 12 amino acids. The CDR3 DNA is TGTGCCAGCAGCTTTGGGGGAGGGCCGGCTTTCTTT. Translation gives CASSFGGGPAFF. Filled out from reference TRBV7-3 and TRBJ1-1, the complete variable domain reads GAGVSQTPSNKVTEKGKYVELRCDPISGHTALYWYRQSLGQGPEFLIYFQGTGAADDSGLPNDRFFAVRPEGSVSTLKIQRTERGDSAVYLCASSFGGGPAFFGQGTRLTVV.

The rearrangement uses TRBV29-1 and TRBJ2-3; 11 bases line up with TRBD1. CDR3 length: 15 residues. In germline, CDR1 is SQVTM, CDR2 ANQGSEA. V lost 4 bases to trimming and J lost 3 bases; unmatched junction nucleotides: 6. The CDR3 loop is CSVARTGGLTDTQYF. In DNA form, the CDR3 reads TGCAGCGTTGCCCGGACAGGGGGCTTGACAGATACGCAGTATTTT.